This entry lists 2 T cell receptor beta chains sequenced from one sample in a study of T cells after yellow fever vaccination. TCRdb redid the calling of the 5' RACE reads with MiXCR, one entry per CDR3 protein. The table records over 300,000 distinct CDR3 sequences, 6.8% of them present only once. Sequenced material: PBMCs, taken about 41 days after the first yellow fever vaccination. The receptors were gathered from a man between 18 and 35 years old who received the YFV17D yellow fever vaccine.

Only a few counts were recorded for this clonotype. The rearrangement links TRBV6-5 to TRBJ2-2, with D hard to call. V lost 2 bases and J lost 2, with 6 bases in between. Germline V gene lookup returns CDR1 MNHEY and CDR2 SVGAGI. The CDR3 covers 14 residues. This CDR3 reads CASSYNTNTGELFF. Here the CDR3 DNA reads TGTGCCAGCAGTTACAACACTAACACCGGGGAGCTGTTTTTT.

This clonotype was seen a few times. The chain combines TRBV30 with TRBJ1-3; a possible D gene is TRBD1 (5 bases). This CDR3 is 14 amino acids long. The germline gives CDR1 GTSNPN, CDR2 SVGIG (reference sequence). V was cut by 3 bases and J by 4 bases, with 13 bases left in between. CDR3 bases: TGTGCCTGGAGGGCCAGGGTGTACGGAAACACCATATATTTT. It yields the protein CAWRARVYGNTIYF.